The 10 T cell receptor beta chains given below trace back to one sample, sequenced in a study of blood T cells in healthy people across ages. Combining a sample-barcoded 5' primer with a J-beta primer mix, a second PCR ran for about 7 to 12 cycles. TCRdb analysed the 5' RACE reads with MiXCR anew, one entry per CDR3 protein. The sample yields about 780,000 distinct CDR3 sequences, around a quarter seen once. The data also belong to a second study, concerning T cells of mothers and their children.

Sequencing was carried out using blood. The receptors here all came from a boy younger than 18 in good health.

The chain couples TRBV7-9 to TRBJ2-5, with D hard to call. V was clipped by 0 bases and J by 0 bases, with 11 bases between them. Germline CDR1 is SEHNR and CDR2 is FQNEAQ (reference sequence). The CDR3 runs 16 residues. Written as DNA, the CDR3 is TGTGCCAGCAGCTTAGCTCCCCTCCTCCACCAAGAGACCCAGTACTTC. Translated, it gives CASSLAPLLHQETQYF.

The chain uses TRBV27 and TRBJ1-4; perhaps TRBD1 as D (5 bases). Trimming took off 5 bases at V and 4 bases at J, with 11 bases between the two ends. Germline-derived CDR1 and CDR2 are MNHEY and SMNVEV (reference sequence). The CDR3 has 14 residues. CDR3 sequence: CASSLGTRNEKLFF. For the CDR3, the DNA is TGTGCCAGCAGTCTCGGGACTCGTAATGAAAAACTGTTTTTT.

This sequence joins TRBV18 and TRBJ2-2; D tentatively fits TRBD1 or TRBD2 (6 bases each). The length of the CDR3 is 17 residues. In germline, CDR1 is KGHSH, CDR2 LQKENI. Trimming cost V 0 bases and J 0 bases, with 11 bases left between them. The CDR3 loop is CASSPPAGHPNTGELFF. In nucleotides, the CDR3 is TGTGCCAGCTCACCACCTGCGGGACACCCGAACACCGGGGAGCTGTTTTTT.

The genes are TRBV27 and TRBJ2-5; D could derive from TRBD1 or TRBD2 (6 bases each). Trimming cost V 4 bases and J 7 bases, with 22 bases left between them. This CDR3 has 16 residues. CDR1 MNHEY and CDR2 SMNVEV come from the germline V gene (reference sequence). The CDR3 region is CASSSGTKSPGGTQYF. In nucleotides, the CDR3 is TGTGCCAGCAGTTCCGGGACAAAGTCCCCCGGGGGGACCCAGTACTTC.

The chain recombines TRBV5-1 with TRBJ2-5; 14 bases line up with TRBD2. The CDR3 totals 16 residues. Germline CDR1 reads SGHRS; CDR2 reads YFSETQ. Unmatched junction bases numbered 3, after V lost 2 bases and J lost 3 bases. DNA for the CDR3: TGCGCCAGCAGCTTCGGGACTAGCGGGGGCAAAGAGACCCAGTACTTC. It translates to CASSFGTSGGKETQYF.

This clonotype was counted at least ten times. CDR3 DNA sequence: TGCGCCAGCAGCTCAGGGACGAAGAATGAAAAACTGTTTTTT. Translation: CASSSGTKNEKLFF. The gene calls are TRBV5-1 and TRBJ1-4; TRBD1 is a possible D gene (5 bases). CDR3 size: 14 residues. Trimming left V 3 bases short and J 5 bases short, with 11 bases between. Germline lookup yields CDR1 SGHRS and CDR2 YFSETQ. The entire variable domain, with the rest obtained from reference TRBV5-1 and TRBJ1-4, is as follows: KAGVTQTPRYLIKTRGQQVTLSCSPISGHRSVSWYQQTPGQGLQFLFEYFSETQRNKGNFPGRFSGRQFSNSRSEMNVSTLELGDSALYLCASSSGTKNEKLFFGSGTQLSVL.

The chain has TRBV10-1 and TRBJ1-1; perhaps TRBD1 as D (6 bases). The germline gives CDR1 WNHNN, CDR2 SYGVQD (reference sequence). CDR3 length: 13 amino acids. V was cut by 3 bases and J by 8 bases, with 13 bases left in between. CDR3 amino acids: CASSDQGPGEAFF. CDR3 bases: TGCGCCAGCAGTGACCAGGGGCCCGGAGAAGCTTTCTTT.

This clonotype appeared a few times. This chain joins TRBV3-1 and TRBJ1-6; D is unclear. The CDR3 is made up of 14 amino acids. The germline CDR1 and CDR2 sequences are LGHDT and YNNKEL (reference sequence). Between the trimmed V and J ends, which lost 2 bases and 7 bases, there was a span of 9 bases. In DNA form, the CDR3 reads TGTGCCAGCAGCCAAATTTCCTGGAATTCACCCCTCCACTTT. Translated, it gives CASSQISWNSPLHF.

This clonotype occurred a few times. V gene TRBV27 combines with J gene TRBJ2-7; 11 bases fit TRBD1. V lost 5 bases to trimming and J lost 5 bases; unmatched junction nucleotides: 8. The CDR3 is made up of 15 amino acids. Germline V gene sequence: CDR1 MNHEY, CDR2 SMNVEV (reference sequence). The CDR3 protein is CASSLRDRGVDEQYF. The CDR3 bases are TGTGCCAGCAGTCTCCGGGACAGGGGGGTGGACGAGCAGTACTTC.

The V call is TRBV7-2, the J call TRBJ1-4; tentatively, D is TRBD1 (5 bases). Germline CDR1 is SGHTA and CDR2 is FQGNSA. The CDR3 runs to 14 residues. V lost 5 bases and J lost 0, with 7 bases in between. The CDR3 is CASSQGPTNEKLFF. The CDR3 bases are TGTGCCAGCAGCCAGGGTCCAACTAATGAAAAACTGTTTTTT.